Listed below are T cell receptor beta chains from one sample, sequenced in a study of cytomegalovirus exposure and HLA in healthy donors. Assay: immunoSEQ multiplex PCR; the TCRdb copy retains only in-frame clones and omits some. The sample gives about 130,000 clones, around 90% of which show up once; more than 1.5% is in the top ten. The sample comprised PBMCs. Receptor source: a woman aged 18-30 years in good health and CMV-seronegative. Each CDR3 is given with its conserved first and last residue. A D gene is named only where the DNA matches it firmly. Clone size is stated in some rows and not others, as once, few, many or a class when expanded.

.,TRBJ2-5,TRBV5-4,15,.,TGTGCCAGCAGCCCTTTGGGAGCGCCACAAGAGACCCAGTACTTC,CASSPLGAPQETQYF
.,TRBJ2-7,TRBV5-1,14,TRBD1,TGCGCCAGCAGCTTGGACGGGACAGGTTACGAGCAGTACTTC,CASSLDGTGYEQYF
.,TRBJ1-1,TRBV19,10,.,TGTGCCACCTATGGGGCGGCAGCTTTCTTT,CATYGAAAFF
.,TRBJ2-7,TRBV19,15,TRBD1,TGTGCCAGTAGTATAGTAACAGGGGGGTCCTACGAGCAGTACTTC,CASSIVTGGSYEQYF
.,TRBJ2-1,TRBV6-4,15,TRBD2,TGTGCCAGCAGCACCTTAGCGGGAGAGAGCAATGAGCAGTTCTTC,CASSTLAGESNEQFF
.,TRBJ2-2,TRBV7-9,15,.,TGTGCCAGCAGCCGCAGACAGGCCGACACCGGGGAGCTGTTTTTT,CASSRRQADTGELFF
once,TRBJ2-7,TRBV11-3,13,.,TGTGCCAGCAGCTTAGGTAACACCTACGAGCAGTACTTC,CASSLGNTYEQYF
few,TRBJ2-3,TRBV2,12,.,TGTGCCAGCAGTGTAGGCACAGATACGCAGTATTTT,CASSVGTDTQYF
.,TRBJ2-1,TRBV6-4,15,TRBD2,TGTGCCAGCAGAAGGGTGCCTAGCGGGAGGAATGAGCAGTTCTTC,CASRRVPSGRNEQFF
.,TRBJ1-4,TRBV9,15,.,TGTGCCAGCAGCGCGTTTGGTGCAGGAACGGAAAAACTGTTTTTT,CASSAFGAGTEKLFF
.,TRBJ2-7,TRBV7-7,15,TRBD1,TGTGCTAGCAGCTTGGCTCAGGGGGCCAATTACGAGCAGTACTTC,CASSLAQGANYEQYF
.,TRBJ2-3,TRBV7-2,13,.,TGTGCCAGCAGCTTAGTCGGCACAGATACGCAGTATTTT,CASSLVGTDTQYF
.,TRBJ2-1,TRBV5-1,18,TRBD2,TGCGCCAGCAGCTCTATACCGGGACTAGCGGGAGTAAGCGTTGAGCAGTTCTTC,CASSSIPGLAGVSVEQFF
once,TRBJ1-4,TRBV12-5,13,TRBD1,TGTGCTAGTATGGGAGCAGGGGGGGAAAAACTGTTTTTT,CASMGAGGEKLFF
.,TRBJ2-6,TRBV7-6,17,TRBD2,TGTGCCAGCAGCTTGGATAAGGGAGGGACTGGGGCCAACGTCCTGACTTTC,CASSLDKGGTGANVLTF
.,TRBJ2-1,TRBV7-9,19,TRBD2,TGTGCCAGCAGCATCGGACTAGCGGGAGGCTCGAAGGGATACAATGAGCAGTTCTTC,CASSIGLAGGSKGYNEQFF
.,TRBJ2-3,TRBV30,15,TRBD2,TGTGCCTGGAGTCTTACTAGCGGGAGCACAGATACGCAGTATTTT,CAWSLTSGSTDTQYF
.,TRBJ2-3,TRBV19,20,TRBD2,TGTGCCAGTAGTACCCGTGACGCTAGCGGGTTCTCAAGGGAGCCAGATACGCAGTATTTT,CASSTRDASGFSREPDTQYF
.,TRBJ2-1,TRBV7-8,15,TRBD1,TGTGCCAGCAGCCTAGGGGACAGGGGATTTGATGAGCAGTTCTTC,CASSLGDRGFDEQFF
.,TRBJ2-1,TRBV7-6,14,TRBD2,TGTGCCAGCACCCCCGGGGGAGGGAACAATGAGCAGTTCTTC,CASTPGGGNNEQFF
.,TRBJ2-7,TRBV4-1,15,TRBD2,TGCGCCAGCAGCCAAAAAAGGGGACTAGACTACGAGCAGTACTTC,CASSQKRGLDYEQYF
.,TRBJ2-2,TRBV21-1,18,.,TGTGCCAGCAGCATGATTTACGAGGCGGGGCGCTGGACCGGGGAGCTGTTTTTT,CASSMIYEAGRWTGELFF
.,TRBJ2-5,TRBV2,11,.,TGTGCCAGCACCCTAGAAGAGACCCAGTACTTC,CASTLEETQYF